This T cell receptor beta chain derives from a study of Ad26.COV2.S vaccination and SARS-CoV-2 variants (dated by TCRdb to the early 2020s). Study-wide context: Donors in the vaccine arm were drawn from COV1001, a phase I-IIa trial of Ad26.COV2.S in healthy adults that was multicentre, randomized, double-blind and placebo-controlled. Ad26.COV2.S was given intramuscularly at 5x10^10 or 1x10^11 viral particles, as a single shot or as two shots 56 days apart. TCRbeta repertoire sequencing served as the tool for gauging how specific and how broad the SARS-CoV-2-reactive T cell receptors were following Ad26.COV2.S vaccination. The TCR-sequenced set comprised about 32 samples: approximately 20 Ad26.COV2.S vaccine recipients, 5 placebo recipients and 8 SARS-CoV-2 convalescent individuals. Trial participants were randomized into five groups of five: low-dose or high-dose Ad26.COV2.S given once or twice, or placebo on both occasions. Blinding of investigators to trial group allocation was maintained during experiments and outcome assessment. General study outcomes and caveats: Vaccine and placebo recipients had similar non-spike TCR breadth, a finding consistent with the vaccine containing only spike. Higher spike-specific TCR breadth was observed in Ad26.COV2.S recipients than in placebo recipients (P = 0.0014). The authors noted that total T cell responses may have been underestimated by the TCR breadth and depth analyses. The study lacked the statistical power to compare responses across vaccine doses or regimens. After vaccination, substantial breadth of spike-specific CD8+ and CD4+ T cell responses was reported.

The sample's treatment or condition label, decoded: approximately 18 received Ad26.COV2.S at low or high dose, single or two shots; several received placebo; per-sample allocation not given. For vaccine and placebo recipients, the sequenced repertoires came from samples collected on day 63 after the first injection. Cohort 1b enrolled roughly 25 adults aged 18-55 years at a single site in Boston, USA, between 29 July and 7 August 2020. Ad26.COV2.S was a replication-incompetent adenovirus type 26 vector expressing a prefusion-stabilized SARS-CoV-2 spike protein from the original Wuhan strain. The CDR3 holds 16 amino acids from the cysteine to the phenylalanine. The kept DNA is CDR3 alone, 48 bases in frame from the first base. Unmatched junction bases come to 12, with V trimmed by 6 bases and J by 3 bases. CDR1 and CDR2 (KGHSH, LQKENI) derive from the germline V gene. About this clone: The specificity of this receptor is unknown. No base quality values were provided; no much bigger clone lies one nucleotide off.

The immunoSEQ Assay was the method used to sequence TCRbeta CDR3 regions. After extraction, genomic DNA underwent amplification by bias-controlled multiplex PCR, followed by high-throughput sequencing. In the source study's methods: To quantify the absolute abundance of every unique TCRbeta CDR3 region, sequences were collapsed and filtered. T cell fraction was estimated by normalizing TCRbeta template counts to usable DNA, with usable DNA measured through amplification of reference genes found in all nucleated cells. Repertoire TCRs were annotated as SARS-CoV-2-specific when V gene, CDR3 amino acid sequence and J gene were exactly matched to a known reactive TCR set. The reference SARS-CoV-2 TCR set was derived from MIRA and filtered for enrichment in COVID-19-positive ImmuneCODE repertoires, a step that removed public or cross-reactive TCRs. Based on the MIRA antigens, annotated TCRs were further analysed at the level of specific ORF or position within ORF. Breadth was defined as the number of annotated unique rearrangements divided by the total number of unique productive rearrangements, and depth was defined as the summed frequency of the annotated unique rearrangements. Group comparisons of TCR breadth used two-sided Wilcoxon rank-sum tests. The table was pulled from immuneACCESS by TCRdb, which kept in-frame rearrangements only. Such tables lose some clones; where checked, under half of the loss comes from unresolved V genes, and the rest has no known cause. V, J and clone size derive from that table, while D and trimming were established from the DNA sequence. This sample holds about 480,000 clones; around 85% were observed only once. Of the sample, around 13% falls within the top ten clones.

The sequencing used peripheral blood, collected in a trial of Ad26.COV2.S vaccine versus placebo. This sequence originates from a person between 18 and 60 years old who received the Ad26.COV2.S COVID-19 vaccine or a placebo. The sequence links TRBV18 to TRBJ1-1, with 8 bases in between that match TRBD1. CDR3 sequence: CASSPSGTGLHTEAFF. The nucleotide sequence reads TGTGCCAGCTCTCCTTCCGGGACAGGACTTCACACTGAAGCTTTCTTT.